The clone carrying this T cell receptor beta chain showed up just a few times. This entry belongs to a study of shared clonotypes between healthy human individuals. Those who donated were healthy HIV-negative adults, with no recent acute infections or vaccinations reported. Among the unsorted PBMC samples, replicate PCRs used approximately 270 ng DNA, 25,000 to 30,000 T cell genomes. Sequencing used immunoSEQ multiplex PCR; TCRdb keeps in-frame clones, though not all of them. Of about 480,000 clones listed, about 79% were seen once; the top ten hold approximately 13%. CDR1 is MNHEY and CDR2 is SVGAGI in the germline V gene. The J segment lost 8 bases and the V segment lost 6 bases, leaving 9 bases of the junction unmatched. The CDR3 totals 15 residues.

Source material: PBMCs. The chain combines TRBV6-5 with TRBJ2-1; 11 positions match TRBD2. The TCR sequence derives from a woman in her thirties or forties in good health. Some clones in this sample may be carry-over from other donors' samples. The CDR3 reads CASSPTSGSSDEQFF. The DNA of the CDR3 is TGTGCCAGCAGCCCCACTAGCGGGAGTAGCGATGAGCAGTTCTTC.